The T cell receptor beta chain described here comes from a study of shared clonotypes between healthy human individuals. General study findings and limits: It was only blood that was sampled, and tissue repertoires likely differ. The study found lower generation probabilities in non-shared clonotypes than in those shared by all four donors.

Assay used: immunoSEQ multiplex PCR; TCRdb lists only in-frame clones, some missing. The sample has about 2.1 million clones; over 85% are singletons. As defined, naive CD8 cells were CD45RO-negative and positively selected for CCR7, with terminally differentiated effector memory CD45RA+ cells excluded. Comment on this clone: Its antigen is not known.

The CDR3 contains 15 residues. Germline V gene sequence: CDR1 SNHLY, CDR2 FYNNEI. With 2 bases removed from V and 3 bases from J, the gap between germline ends came to 11 bases. The sequence came from a man younger than 30 in good health. Some clones in this sample may be carry-over from other donors' samples. This chain joins TRBV2 and TRBJ2-1; D gene uncertain. Sequencing input: naive CD8+ T cells from PBMCs. In nucleotides, the CDR3 is TGTGCCAGCAGTGAAATTTGGCGGATCTACAATGAGCAGTTCTTC. Its protein is CASSEIWRIYNEQFF.